These T cell receptor beta chains were read from a single sample in a study of control samples from healthy donors and cancer patients. Using immunoSEQ multiplex PCR, the repertoire was profiled, and TCRdb retains in-frame clones only, with some absent. The sample lists some 71,000 clones; around 87% were seen once. The sequenced sample consisted of PBMCs. These receptors all come from a woman aged 45-65 years with head and neck cancer. Both conserved end residues are part of each CDR3. The order of the fields is J gene, D gene, clone size, V gene, CDR3 DNA, CDR3 protein. The D gene is left open where the match is weak. The size of a clone is reported for some rows only, either as once, few or many, or as a class for expanded clones.

j_gene: TRBJ1-2; d_gene: -; abundance: -; v_gene: TRBV9; CDR3nt: TGTGCCAGCAGCACCCCGGGCTGGGACTACACCTTC; CDR3aa: CASSTPGWDYTF
j_gene: TRBJ2-7; d_gene: -; abundance: once; v_gene: TRBV5-1; CDR3nt: TGCGCCAGCAGCTTGGCTAGCGTCGGCTCCTACGAGCAGTACTTC; CDR3aa: CASSLASVGSYEQYF
j_gene: TRBJ2-7; d_gene: TRBD1; abundance: -; v_gene: TRBV27; CDR3nt: TGTGCCAGCAGTCGGACAGGGACAAACTACGAGCAGTACTTC; CDR3aa: CASSRTGTNYEQYF
j_gene: TRBJ1-6; d_gene: -; abundance: -; v_gene: TRBV27; CDR3nt: TGTGCCAGCAGTTTCCAAACAGGGTATAATTCACCCCTCCACTTT; CDR3aa: CASSFQTGYNSPLHF
j_gene: TRBJ1-5; d_gene: -; abundance: few; v_gene: TRBV10-2; CDR3nt: TGCGCCAGCAGTGAGATAGAGCCTGGTGGCGGATATAGCAATCAGCCCCAGCATTTT; CDR3aa: CASSEIEPGGGYSNQPQHF
j_gene: TRBJ2-3; d_gene: TRBD2; abundance: -; v_gene: TRBV3-1/TRBV3-2; CDR3nt: TGTGCCAGCAGTTCGACTAGCGGGGAACTGGGAGATACGCAGTATTTT; CDR3aa: CASSSTSGELGDTQYF
j_gene: TRBJ1-5; d_gene: -; abundance: -; v_gene: TRBV15; CDR3nt: TGTGCCACCAGCAGAGATAGGCAGGGGTATCAGCCCCAGCATTTT; CDR3aa: CATSRDRQGYQPQHF
j_gene: TRBJ2-7; d_gene: -; abundance: -; v_gene: TRBV5-4; CDR3nt: TGTGCCAGCAGCCCAAGTGGACTTAGCTCCTACGAGCAGTACTTC; CDR3aa: CASSPSGLSSYEQYF
j_gene: TRBJ1-1; d_gene: -; abundance: once; v_gene: TRBV3-1/TRBV3-2; CDR3nt: TGTGCCAGCAGCCAAGTGACTGAAGCTTTCTTT; CDR3aa: CASSQVTEAFF
j_gene: TRBJ2-2; d_gene: TRBD1; abundance: -; v_gene: TRBV30; CDR3nt: TGTGCCTGGAGTGTCAGCAGGGGGAGCACCGGGGAGCTGTTTTTT; CDR3aa: CAWSVSRGSTGELFF
j_gene: TRBJ1-2; d_gene: -; abundance: once; v_gene: TRBV21-1; CDR3nt: TGTGCCAGCAGCAAACTGGGACAGATATTAGCTAACTATGGCTACACCTTC; CDR3aa: CASSKLGQILANYGYTF
j_gene: TRBJ1-2; d_gene: TRBD1; abundance: -; v_gene: TRBV4-2; CDR3nt: TGTGCCAGCAGCCTGGGACAGGGGGCGTCGTATGGCTACACCTTC; CDR3aa: CASSLGQGASYGYTF
j_gene: TRBJ1-5; d_gene: -; abundance: -; v_gene: TRBV19; CDR3nt: TGTGCCAGCGGGACTAATCAGCCCCAGCATTTT; CDR3aa: CASGTNQPQHF
j_gene: TRBJ1-5; d_gene: -; abundance: -; v_gene: TRBV19; CDR3nt: TGTGCCAGTGGGGGGTCGGGGAATCAGCCCCAGCATTTT; CDR3aa: CASGGSGNQPQHF
j_gene: TRBJ1-2; d_gene: TRBD1; abundance: few; v_gene: TRBV19; CDR3nt: TGTGCCAGTAGTACCCGACAGGGACATGGCTACACCTTC; CDR3aa: CASSTRQGHGYTF
j_gene: TRBJ1-5; d_gene: -; abundance: few; v_gene: TRBV6-2/TRBV6-3; CDR3nt: TGTGCCAGCAGTTATACAGGGAGACGCGTGGGTCAGCCCCAGCATTTT; CDR3aa: CASSYTGRRVGQPQHF